One sample yielded the 18 T cell receptor beta chains listed below, sequenced in a study of cytomegalovirus exposure and HLA in healthy donors. Primers: 60 Vbeta forward and 13 Jbeta reverse. The method was immunoSEQ multiplex PCR; TCRdb's version includes in-frame clones alone and lacks a portion of them. The data contain about 130,000 clones, more than 70% of them singletons. Material: PBMCs. The receptor source for this set is a human donor in good health.

The chain couples TRBV7-2 to TRBJ1-2, with D uncertain. Looked up from germline, CDR1 is SGHTA and CDR2 is FQGNSA. V was clipped by 3 bases and J by 13 bases, with 18 bases between them. CDR3 length equals 13 residues. Written as DNA, the CDR3 is TGTGCCAGCAGCTTGTACAGAGATCCACAATCCACCTTC. This translates into CASSLYRDPQSTF.

This chain's CDR3 is CAIRLANEKLFF. For the CDR3, the DNA is TGTGCCATCCGACTCGCTAATGAAAAACTGTTTTTT. The chain couples TRBV28 to TRBJ1-4; D is unresolved. Per the germline V gene, CDR1 is MDHEN and CDR2 is SYDVKM. This CDR3 is 12 amino acids long. V shed 10 bases and J shed 3 bases, with 9 bases lying between them.

CDR3 amino acids: CASRSTGPQPQHF. CDR3 sequence (DNA): TGTGCCAGTAGGTCGACAGGACCTCAACCCCAGCATTTT. The chain carries TRBV19 and TRBJ1-5, with D possibly being TRBD1 (6 bases). In germline, CDR1 is LNHDA, CDR2 SQIVND (reference sequence). The CDR3 consists of 13 residues. The germline V and J ends were trimmed by 6 bases and 10 bases, with 16 bases remaining between them.

The chain has TRBV19 and TRBJ1-1, with a tentative D call TRBD1 (6 bases). The CDR3 contains 14 residues. The germline gives CDR1 LNHDA, CDR2 SQIVND (reference sequence). Deletions cut 1 base from V and 5 bases from J, with 11 bases between. CDR3 loop: CASSIVQGFTEAFF. DNA for the CDR3: TGTGCCAGTAGTATAGTACAGGGTTTTACTGAAGCTTTCTTT.

V gene TRBV18 combines with J gene TRBJ2-5, with 7 positions matching TRBD1. The CDR3 sequence is 12 residues long. V shed 8 bases and J 2 bases; nucleotides not matched to a gene: 2. Germline lookup yields CDR1 KGHSH and CDR2 LQKENI. The CDR3 nucleotides are TGTGCCAGCCAGGGACAGCAAGAGACCCAGTACTTC. Translated: CASQGQQETQYF.

This chain uses TRBV11-2 with TRBJ2-1, with D possibly matching TRBD1 (7 bases). V was trimmed by 5 bases and J by 3 bases, leaving 20 bases between them. Germline values: CDR1 SGHAT, CDR2 FQNNGV. This CDR3 region has 17 residues. For the CDR3, the DNA is TGTGCCAGCAGCCCCCCGGGCGGGACAGTTTTCTACAATGAGCAGTTCTTC. Encoded protein: CASSPPGGTVFYNEQFF.

The gene calls are TRBV4-1 and TRBJ2-2, with D uncertain. The CDR3 has 14 amino acids. The germline V gene encodes CDR1 MGHRA and CDR2 YSYEKL. V was shortened by 0 bases and J by 3 bases, with 5 bases between the two germline ends. CDR3 sequence (DNA): TGCGCCAGCAGCCAAGAGGGCCACACCGGGGAGCTGTTTTTT. As protein: CASSQEGHTGELFF.

V gene TRBV2 combines with J gene TRBJ2-1, with D possibly matching TRBD1 (6 bases). The germline V gene encodes CDR1 SNHLY and CDR2 FYNNEI. The CDR3 covers 17 residues. Trimming left V 0 bases short and J 0 bases short, with 12 bases between. CDR3 in DNA: TGTGCCAGCAGTGAAGCGCATGGGACATACTCCTACAATGAGCAGTTCTTC. Amino acids: CASSEAHGTYSYNEQFF. Variable domain in full (rest from reference TRBV2 and TRBJ2-1): EPEVTQTPSHQVTQMGQEVILRCVPISNHLYFYWYRQILGQKVEFLVSFYNNEISEKSEIFDDQFSVERPDGSNFTLKIRSTKLEDSAMYFCASSEAHGTYSYNEQFFGPGTRLTVL.

The chain employs TRBV19 and TRBJ1-1; maybe TRBD1 (5 bases). The germline V gene encodes CDR1 LNHDA and CDR2 SQIVND (reference sequence). This CDR3 is built from 12 residues. Trimming shortened V by 3 bases and J by 6 bases, and 8 bases separated the two germline ends. The CDR3 sequence is CASSIPRAEAFF. In DNA, the CDR3 is TGTGCCAGTAGTATTCCCAGGGCTGAAGCTTTCTTT.

The CDR3 reads CASSASGGDNEQFF. In DNA, the CDR3 is TGTGCCAGCAGCGCTAGCGGGGGGGATAATGAGCAGTTCTTC. This chain uses TRBV9 with TRBJ2-1, with TRBD2 identical over 12 bases. The ends lost 3 bases at V and 7 bases at J; junction bases unmatched: 2. The CDR3 covers 14 residues. Germline CDR1 is SGDLS and CDR2 is YYNGEE. Looking up the rest from reference TRBV9 and TRBJ2-1 gives the full variable domain: DSGVTQTPKHLITATGQRVTLRCSPRSGDLSVYWYQQSLDQGLQFLIQYYNGEERAKGNILERFSAQQFPDLHSELNLSSLELGDSALYFCASSASGGDNEQFFGPGTRLTVL.

This chain joins TRBV6-1 and TRBJ1-5, with D maybe TRBD1 (5 bases). The V gene's germline CDR1 is MNHNS and CDR2 SASEGT. V was clipped by 4 bases and J by 4 bases, with 14 bases between them. This CDR3 has 15 residues. The CDR3 DNA follows: TGTGCCAGCAGTGCCCTTTTAGGGGAAAATCAGCCCCAGCATTTT. Encoded protein: CASSALLGENQPQHF.

The genes are TRBV29-1 and TRBJ2-1; weak D call: TRBD2 (5 bases). CDR1 is SQVTM and CDR2 is ANQGSEA in the germline V gene. The CDR3 runs to 17 residues. V lost 4 bases and J 0 bases, leaving 19 bases between the germline ends. CDR3 coding DNA: TGCAGCGTTGGTAAGCGGTGGAACGTTGTCTCCTACAATGAGCAGTTCTTC. Encoded protein: CSVGKRWNVVSYNEQFF.

This clone was detected a few times. The rearrangement joins TRBV7-9 to TRBJ2-7; 8 nucleotides line up with TRBD1. The CDR3 has 15 residues. The J segment lost 2 bases and the V segment lost 4 bases, leaving 7 bases of the junction unmatched. Germline lookup yields CDR1 SEHNR and CDR2 FQNEAQ (reference sequence). CDR3 residues: CASSSPDRVPYEQYF. Here the CDR3 DNA reads TGTGCCAGCAGCTCCCCGGACAGGGTACCCTACGAGCAGTACTTC.

The chain combines TRBV27 with TRBJ1-5, with 10 nucleotides matching TRBD1. Germline V gene sequence: CDR1 MNHEY, CDR2 SMNVEV (reference sequence). V shed 6 bases and J 9 bases; nucleotides not matched to a gene: 17. This CDR3 has 17 amino acids. The CDR3 DNA reads as TGTGCCAGCAGCCATAGGGGACAGGGGATAAGTGTGTGGCCCCAGCATTTT. Translating it yields CASSHRGQGISVWPQHF.

The V call is TRBV13, the J call TRBJ1-2, with D possibly matching TRBD1 (6 bases). CDR1 and CDR2 from the germline V gene are PRHDT and FYEKMQ (reference sequence). The V and J ends lost 1 base and 6 bases respectively, with 15 bases between them. CDR3 size: 15 residues. CDR3 bases: TGTGCCAGCAGCTTAGACGAGCAGGGGCCACATGGCTACACCTTC. Translated, it gives CASSLDEQGPHGYTF.

In regard to this clone: A much larger clonotype is one base distant, so this may be a read error. V is TRBV2 and J is TRBJ2-3; TRBD2 matches 12 bases. Germline loops: CDR1 SNHLY, CDR2 FYNNEI. J was trimmed by 4 bases and V by 5 bases; bases with no gene match: 4. This CDR3 is built from 15 residues. CDR3 in DNA: TGTGCCAGCAGTTACTCTAGCGGGGGGGCAGATACGCAGTATTTT. Translated, it gives CASSYSSGGADTQYF.

V usage is TRBV5-4 and J usage is TRBJ1-1, with D possibly TRBD1 on 5 matching bases. The CDR3 length is 17 residues. CDR1 and CDR2 from the germline V gene are SGHNT and YYREEE (reference sequence). Trimming took 0 bases from V and 1 from J, leaving 16 bases between them. The CDR3 protein is CASSLGGPGRWNTEAFF. CDR3 DNA sequence: TGTGCCAGCAGCTTGGGGGGACCGGGGAGGTGGAACACTGAAGCTTTCTTT.

This clone came up once. The V and J genes are TRBV6-6 and TRBJ2-1; D gene uncertain. The V end was cut by 7 bases, the J end by 1 base, with 14 bases between. The CDR3 runs 15 residues. The germline CDR1 and CDR2 sequences are MNHNY and SVGAGI (reference sequence). CDR3 loop: CASKRSGDSYNEQFF. CDR3 in DNA: TGTGCCAGCAAGCGATCTGGCGATTCCTACAATGAGCAGTTCTTC.